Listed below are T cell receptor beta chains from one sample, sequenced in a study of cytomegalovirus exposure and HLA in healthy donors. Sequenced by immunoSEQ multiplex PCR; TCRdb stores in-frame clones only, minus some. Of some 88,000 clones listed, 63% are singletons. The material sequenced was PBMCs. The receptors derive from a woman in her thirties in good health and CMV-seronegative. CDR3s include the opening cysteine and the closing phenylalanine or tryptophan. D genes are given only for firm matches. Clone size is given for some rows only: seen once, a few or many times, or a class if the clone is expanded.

CDR3: CASSVPEDPVEGPQHF
DNA: TGTGCCAGCAGCGTCCCCGAGGACCCTGTGGAGGGGCCCCAGCATTTT
D: -
V: TRBV9
J: TRBJ1-5
size: -

CDR3: CASSYSGGHTGELFF
DNA: TGTGCCAGCAGTTATAGCGGGGGACACACCGGGGAGCTGTTTTTT
D: TRBD2
V: TRBV6-5
J: TRBJ2-2
size: -

CDR3: CASSPPTGRNTEAFF
DNA: TGTGCCAGCTCACCACCGACAGGGAGGAACACTGAAGCTTTCTTT
D: TRBD1
V: TRBV18
J: TRBJ1-1
size: -

CDR3: CASSPRTGDGYTF
DNA: TGTGCCAGCAGCCCCAGGACAGGGGATGGCTACACCTTC
D: TRBD1
V: TRBV27
J: TRBJ1-2
size: once

CDR3: CASTLPPTGEVGQPQHF
DNA: TGTGCCAGCACCCTTCCCCCCACAGGGGAGGTAGGTCAGCCCCAGCATTTT
D: TRBD1
V: TRBV28
J: TRBJ1-5
size: few

CDR3: CASSVGTAYGYTF
DNA: TGTGCCAGCAGCGTTGGGACAGCCTATGGCTACACCTTC
D: TRBD1
V: TRBV5-5
J: TRBJ1-2
size: -

CDR3: CASSQTTGGVLSYTF
DNA: TGCGCCAGCAGCCAAACCACAGGGGGCGTTCTAAGCTACACCTTC
D: TRBD1
V: TRBV4-3
J: TRBJ1-2
size: -

CDR3: CASSLSTGMGGYTF
DNA: TGTGCCAGCAGTTTATCGACGGGGATGGGTGGCTACACCTTC
D: -
V: TRBV27
J: TRBJ1-2
size: -

CDR3: CASRRRDGRRDQPQHF
DNA: TGTGCCAGCAGGAGAAGGGACGGGCGGAGGGATCAGCCCCAGCATTTT
D: -
V: TRBV7-2
J: TRBJ1-5
size: few

CDR3: CASSGLTALGGYEQYF
DNA: TGTGCCAGCAGTGGGTTGACGGCCCTGGGGGGATACGAGCAGTACTTC
D: -
V: TRBV6-6
J: TRBJ2-7
size: -

CDR3: CASKNIRSSYNSPLHF
DNA: TGTGCCAGCAAAAACATTAGGAGCTCCTATAATTCACCCCTCCACTTT
D: -
V: TRBV19
J: TRBJ1-6
size: -

CDR3: CASSRSGTSTDTQYF
DNA: TGTGCCAGCAGCCGAAGCGGGACTAGCACAGATACGCAGTATTTT
D: TRBD2
V: TRBV6-5
J: TRBJ2-3
size: -

CDR3: CASSRPYRSRGVPEAFF
DNA: TGTGCCAGCTCCCGGCCGTACCGTAGCAGGGGGGTCCCTGAAGCTTTCTTT
D: TRBD1
V: TRBV18
J: TRBJ1-1
size: -

CDR3: CASSPGGIEDYEQYF
DNA: TGTGCCAGCAGCCCAGGGGGTATAGAGGACTACGAGCAGTACTTC
D: TRBD1
V: TRBV13
J: TRBJ2-7
size: -

CDR3: CASGPGQGNEKLFF
DNA: TGTGCTAGTGGTCCCGGACAGGGGAATGAAAAACTGTTTTTT
D: TRBD1
V: TRBV12-5
J: TRBJ1-4
size: -

CDR3: CASSVSSVTGELFF
DNA: TGCGCCAGCAGCGTGTCTAGCGTCACCGGGGAGCTGTTTTTT
D: -
V: TRBV5-1
J: TRBJ2-2
size: -

CDR3: CASSPNRDTGELFF
DNA: TGTGCCAGCAGCCCTAACAGGGACACCGGGGAGCTGTTTTTT
D: -
V: TRBV7-9
J: TRBJ2-2
size: -

CDR3: CASSLERVRQPQHF
DNA: TGTGCCAGCAGCTTGGAACGGGTTAGACAGCCCCAGCATTTT
D: -
V: TRBV5-8
J: TRBJ1-5
size: -

CDR3: CASSYSRQGPKGYTF
DNA: TGCGCCAGCAGCTACTCGAGACAGGGGCCAAAGGGCTACACCTTC
D: TRBD1
V: TRBV5-1
J: TRBJ1-2
size: few

CDR3: CASSLAGLAGGNEQFF
DNA: TGTGCCAGCAGTCTAGCGGGACTAGCGGGAGGAAATGAGCAGTTCTTC
D: TRBD2
V: TRBV28
J: TRBJ2-1
size: -

CDR3: CATSSIQGDGYTF
DNA: TGTGCCACCAGCAGTATACAGGGGGATGGCTACACCTTC
D: TRBD1
V: TRBV15
J: TRBJ1-2
size: once

CDR3: CASSLRQGDQPQHF
DNA: TGCGCCAGCAGCTTGCGACAGGGCGATCAGCCCCAGCATTTT
D: TRBD1
V: TRBV5-1
J: TRBJ1-5
size: -

CDR3: CASSLFLWEEQFF
DNA: TGCGCCAGCAGCTTGTTTTTGTGGGAGGAGCAGTTCTTC
D: -
V: TRBV5-1
J: TRBJ2-1
size: many

CDR3: CASSRGGFNNEQFF
DNA: TGTGCCAGCAGCCGGGGTGGGTTCAACAATGAGCAGTTCTTC
D: -
V: TRBV7-3
J: TRBJ2-1
size: -

CDR3: CASRDRLNTEAFF
DNA: TGTGCCAGCAGAGACAGACTGAACACTGAAGCTTTCTTT
D: -
V: TRBV2
J: TRBJ1-1
size: -

CDR3: CASSQGQKPYEQYF
DNA: TGCGCCAGCAGCCAAGGTCAAAAGCCCTACGAGCAGTACTTC
D: -
V: TRBV4-1
J: TRBJ2-7
size: -

CDR3: CAWSVRVGETQYF
DNA: TGTGCCTGGAGTGTCAGGGTGGGAGAGACCCAGTACTTC
D: -
V: TRBV30
J: TRBJ2-5
size: -

CDR3: CSVETGLGYTF
DNA: TGCAGCGTTGAGACAGGGCTTGGCTACACCTTC
D: TRBD1
V: TRBV29-1
J: TRBJ1-2
size: -

CDR3: CASSELPQGAYYEQYF
DNA: TGTGCCAGCAGTGAACTTCCCCAGGGGGCGTACTACGAGCAGTACTTC
D: TRBD1
V: TRBV6-1
J: TRBJ2-7
size: -

CDR3: CASSEGRATYEQYF
DNA: TGTGCCAGCAGTGAAGGGCGGGCGACCTACGAGCAGTACTTC
D: -
V: TRBV2
J: TRBJ2-7
size: -

CDR3: CASSLLGQEESGELFF
DNA: TGCGCCAGCAGCTTGCTAGGACAGGAGGAAAGCGGGGAGCTGTTTTTT
D: TRBD1
V: TRBV5-1
J: TRBJ2-2
size: -

CDR3: CASSPQTGIGSPLHF
DNA: TGTGCCAGCAGTCCGCAGACAGGGATAGGTTCACCCCTCCACTTT
D: TRBD1
V: TRBV27
J: TRBJ1-6
size: -

CDR3: CASSLPGGSTEQYF
DNA: TGTGCCAGCAGTTTGCCCGGAGGTTCGACCGAGCAGTACTTC
D: -
V: TRBV28
J: TRBJ2-7
size: few

CDR3: CASSQVASYEQYF
DNA: TGCGCCAGCAGCCAAGTAGCATCCTACGAGCAGTACTTC
D: -
V: TRBV4-1
J: TRBJ2-7
size: few

CDR3: CASDQSADTQYF
DNA: TGTGCCAGCGACCAGAGCGCAGATACGCAGTATTTT
D: -
V: TRBV28
J: TRBJ2-3
size: -

CDR3: CAWNLLSGRVTGELFF
DNA: TGTGCCTGGAACCTACTCAGCGGGAGAGTCACCGGGGAGCTGTTTTTT
D: TRBD2
V: TRBV30
J: TRBJ2-2
size: -

CDR3: CASVTSDFRSPLHF
DNA: TGTGCTAGTGTCACTTCGGACTTTCGATCCCCCCTCCACTTT
D: -
V: TRBV12-5
J: TRBJ1-6
size: few

CDR3: CASSRQGARTEAFF
DNA: TGTGCCAGCAGCCGACAGGGGGCTCGGACTGAAGCTTTCTTT
D: TRBD1
V: TRBV9
J: TRBJ1-1
size: -

CDR3: CASSLRTGSVHEKLFF
DNA: TGTGCCAGCAGCTTACGGACAGGATCCGTGCACGAAAAACTGTTTTTT
D: TRBD1
V: TRBV5-6
J: TRBJ1-4
size: -

CDR3: CASSPDGIPVGTEAFF
DNA: TGCGCCAGCAGCCCGGACGGGATCCCCGTGGGAACTGAAGCTTTCTTT
D: -
V: TRBV5-1
J: TRBJ1-1
size: few

CDR3: CAIRAGGSTDTQYF
DNA: TGTGCCATCCGGGCGGGAGGTTCCACAGATACGCAGTATTTT
D: TRBD2
V: TRBV10-3
J: TRBJ2-3
size: once

CDR3: CASRAALSYEQYF
DNA: TGTGCCAGCAGGGCGGCGCTGTCCTACGAGCAGTACTTC
D: -
V: TRBV28
J: TRBJ2-7
size: few